A single sample is the source of the 25 T cell receptor beta chains below, sequenced in a study of Graves' ophthalmopathy and Graves' hyperthyroidism. For repertoire sequencing, the TCR beta CDR3 regions were amplified from RNA transcripts. RT-PCR with HTBI primers came first, then second-round multiplex PCR. MiXCR was run by TCRdb on the multiplex PCR reads, yielding one entry per CDR3 protein. Of about 620,000 distinct CDR3 sequences listed, over 20% are singletons. Sequencing used peripheral blood. These receptors came from a woman between 18 and 29 years old with stable Graves' hyperthyroidism. Some clones in this sample may be carry-over from other donors' samples.

The CDR3: CSASWGFEQYF. The CDR3 DNA is TGCAGTGCTAGCTGGGGGTTCGAGCAGTACTTC. V is TRBV20-1 and J is TRBJ2-7; possibly TRBD1 or TRBD2 for D (5 bases each). V was shortened by 3 bases and J by 6 bases, with 9 bases between the two germline ends. Germline loops: CDR1 DFQATT, CDR2 SNEGSKA (reference sequence). This CDR3 has 11 amino acids.

This clonotype occurred many times. CDR3 coding DNA: TGTGCCAGCAGTCTCGGCCTCTATAGCAATCAGCCCCAGCATTTT. Its protein product is CASSLGLYSNQPQHF. The genes are TRBV12-3 or TRBV12-4 and TRBJ1-5; D is unclear. CDR3 length equals 15 residues. The V end lost 5 bases, the J end lost 0 bases, and 11 bases lay between the germline ends.

This clonotype was observed at least ten times. This sequence joins TRBV20-1 and TRBJ1-1, with D tentatively TRBD1 (6 bases). V lost 0 bases to trimming and J lost 3 bases, with 17 bases between them. The CDR3 runs 16 residues. The germline V gene has CDR1 DFQATT and CDR2 SNEGSKA (reference sequence). The CDR3 is CSARDIGGGGHTEAFF. DNA for the CDR3: TGCAGTGCTAGAGATATAGGCGGAGGGGGGCACACTGAAGCTTTCTTT.

In this sample, this clonotype turned up many times. The V and J genes are TRBV20-1 and TRBJ2-7; 10 nucleotides match TRBD1. This CDR3 comprises 12 residues. V shed 8 bases and J 6 bases; nucleotides not matched to a gene: 7. Germline V gene lookup returns CDR1 DFQATT and CDR2 SNEGSKA (reference sequence). For the CDR3, the DNA is TGCAGTTCAAATCGGGACAGGGGCGAGCAGTACTTC. The encoded protein is CSSNRDRGEQYF.

CDR3 DNA: TGTGCCAGCAGCTTAGGGCTTAAACAGGGAGAGACCCAGTACTTC. Its protein is CASSLGLKQGETQYF. The chain joins TRBV7-2 to TRBJ2-5; D perhaps matches TRBD1 (6 bases). CDR3 length equals 15 residues. V dropped 1 base and J dropped 4 bases, with 13 bases sitting between them. The germline gives CDR1 SGHTA, CDR2 FQGNSA.

This clonotype was counted at least ten times. It may be a read error: a sequence one base away is much more abundant. The rearrangement links TRBV2 to TRBJ1-1; D is unclear. Germline V CDR1 and CDR2: SNHLY, FYNNEI. CDR3 length equals 12 residues. Trimming pared 4 bases from V and 1 base from J, leaving 4 bases between. CDR3 nucleotide sequence: TGTGCCAGCAGTGCCAGGAACACTGAAGCTTTCTTT. The encoded protein is CASSARNTEAFF.

This clonotype was detected many times. J is TRBJ2-5 and V is TRBV28; TRBD1 might be the D (5 bases). Trimming pared 6 bases from V and 4 bases from J, leaving 21 bases between. Per germline, CDR1 MDHEN and CDR2 SYDVKM. This CDR3 region has 16 residues. CDR3 nucleotides: TGTGCCAGCAGATCCCAACAGGTTGGATCACTAGAGACCCAGTACTTC. Translating it yields CASRSQQVGSLETQYF.

At least ten counts were recorded for this clonotype. The J gene is TRBJ1-1, the V gene TRBV30; a possible D gene is TRBD1 (5 bases). CDR3 length: 13 amino acids. Between the trimmed V and J ends, which lost 3 bases and 4 bases, there was a span of 12 bases. CDR1 and CDR2 (germline): GTSNPN, SVGIG (reference sequence). The CDR3 here is CAWRVQGLTEAFF. CDR3 DNA sequence: TGTGCCTGGAGAGTTCAGGGACTCACTGAAGCTTTCTTT.

This clonotype was recorded a few times. The chain couples TRBV30 to TRBJ2-7, with TRBD1 matching over 7 bases. Germline CDR1 and CDR2: GTSNPN and SVGIG (reference sequence). CDR3 length: 12 residues. Trimming at V came to 5 bases and at J to 3 bases, leaving 4 bases not matched to a gene. CDR3 nucleotide sequence: TGTGCCTGGGATAGGACAGGCTACGAGCAGTACTTC. Amino acid sequence: CAWDRTGYEQYF.

The J gene is TRBJ1-6, the V gene TRBV7-2; D perhaps matches TRBD1 (5 bases). The CDR3 loop spans 14 amino acids. Looked up from germline, CDR1 is SGHTA and CDR2 is FQGNSA. The germline V and J ends were trimmed by 3 bases and 9 bases, with 12 bases remaining between them. Here the CDR3 reads CASSLTDDGSPLHF. In DNA form, the CDR3 reads TGTGCCAGCAGCTTGACAGATGACGGTTCACCCCTCCACTTT.

J is TRBJ2-5 and V is TRBV25-1; D is uncertain. The CDR3 runs to 13 residues. The ends were cut back, 3 bases at V and 5 bases at J, with 10 bases in the middle. Germline CDR1 MGHDK, CDR2 SYGVNS. The CDR3 bases are TGTGCCAGCAGTGATTCGAAGGAGGAGACCCAGTACTTC. This translates into CASSDSKEETQYF.

Ten or more counts support this clonotype. The chain links TRBV6-2 or TRBV6-3 to TRBJ2-2; 9 nucleotides align to TRBD1. In germline, CDR1 is MNHEY, CDR2 SVGEGT. CDR3 length equals 15 residues. The CDR3 sequence is CATLRDRANTGELFF. DNA of the CDR3: TGTGCGACCTTGAGGGACAGGGCGAACACCGGGGAGCTGTTTTTT.

This clonotype appeared many times. V usage is TRBV5-1 and J usage is TRBJ1-1; the D gene is possibly TRBD1 (5 bases). V was cut by 4 bases and J by 3 bases, with 13 bases left in between. Germline CDR1 SGHRS, CDR2 YFSETQ. This CDR3 spans 14 amino acids. CDR3 protein: CASSVLLQDTEAFF. The CDR3, as DNA: TGCGCCAGCAGCGTCCTATTACAGGACACTGAAGCTTTCTTT.

This clonotype occurred many times. The chain combines TRBV7-6 with TRBJ1-6; D is possibly TRBD1 (6 bases). V was clipped by 5 bases and J by 7 bases, with 18 bases between them. This CDR3 spans 16 amino acids. The V gene's germline CDR1 is SGHVS and CDR2 FNYEAQ. CDR3 nucleotide sequence: TGTGCCAGCAGCGAAAGATTGGGGGGCTTAAATTCACCCCTCCACTTT. Residues: CASSERLGGLNSPLHF. Looking up the rest from reference TRBV7-6 and TRBJ1-6 gives the full variable domain: GAGVSQSPRYKVTKRGQDVALRCDPISGHVSLYWYRQALGQGPEFLTYFNYEAQQDKSGLPNDRFSAERPEGSISTLTIQRTEQRDSAMYRCASSERLGGLNSPLHFGNGTRLTVT.

The chain carries TRBV20-1 and TRBJ1-1; TRBD1 matches at 8 bases. The CDR3 is 14 residues long. Germline V gene lookup returns CDR1 DFQATT and CDR2 SNEGSKA (reference sequence). V gave up 5 bases and J gave up 4 bases; unmatched junction bases: 9. The CDR3 here is CSASRTGRGTEAFF. The DNA of the CDR3 is TGCAGTGCTTCCCGGACAGGGAGGGGCACTGAAGCTTTCTTT.

This clonotype was picked up many times. A read error may be the cause here, since a much bigger clone is one base away. This chain connects TRBV24-1 to TRBJ1-1; TRBD1 is a possible D gene (5 bases). Germline V gene sequence: CDR1 KGHDR, CDR2 SFDVKD. The CDR3 sequence is 14 residues long. The germline V and J ends were trimmed by 5 bases and 3 bases, with 12 bases remaining between them. Written as DNA, the CDR3 is TGTGCCACCAGTGCGCGGGGCATGTACACTGAAGCTTTCTTT. Amino acid sequence: CATSARGMYTEAFF.

Many counts were recorded for this clonotype. The J gene is TRBJ1-1, the V gene TRBV6-1, with D maybe TRBD1 (5 bases). Trimming left V 7 bases short and J 1 base short, with 16 bases between. The CDR3 totals 15 residues. Germline V gene sequence: CDR1 MNHNS, CDR2 SASEGT. Written as DNA, the CDR3 is TGTGCCAGCACCCGTGATGGACACCCGAACACTGAAGCTTTCTTT. Translating gives CASTRDGHPNTEAFF.

Details on this clonotype: This may stem from a read error, because a much larger clone lies one nucleotide away. The chain has TRBV20-1 and TRBJ1-2; D not resolved. V shed 3 bases and J shed 5 bases, with 7 bases lying between them. The germline CDR1 and CDR2 sequences are DFQATT and SNEGSKA (reference sequence). The CDR3 totals 11 residues. The CDR3 coding sequence is TGCAGTGCTAGGGGAGTTTATGGCTACACCTTC. Protein sequence: CSARGVYGYTF.

This clonotype came up many times. The chain joins TRBV27 to TRBJ2-2; D unclear. This CDR3 is built from 14 residues. Germline loops: CDR1 MNHEY, CDR2 SMNVEV (reference sequence). The ends were cut back, 2 bases at V and 7 bases at J, with 11 bases in the middle. For the CDR3, the DNA is TGTGCCAGCAGTTTAGGGCCCCGAATCGGGGAGCTGTTTTTT. Protein sequence: CASSLGPRIGELFF.

This clonotype was detected many times. For the CDR3, the DNA is TGTGCCAGCAGCTTCCCCCTTAGCGGGAGCGAGACCCAGTACTTC. Encoded protein: CASSFPLSGSETQYF. This chain connects TRBV7-2 to TRBJ2-5, with 9 bases aligning to TRBD2. V lost 3 bases to trimming and J lost 5 bases; unmatched junction nucleotides: 7. Germline lookup yields CDR1 SGHTA and CDR2 FQGNSA. CDR3 length: 15 residues.

Ten or more counts support this clonotype. The genes are TRBV6-1 and TRBJ1-2; tentative D call: TRBD1 (6 bases). V gave up 5 bases and J gave up 3 bases, with 22 bases separating them. Germline loops: CDR1 MNHNS, CDR2 SASEGT. The CDR3 has 17 residues. The CDR3 spells CASSQPGGRTPDYGYTF. For the CDR3, the DNA is TGTGCCAGCAGTCAACCCGGGGGGCGGACTCCTGACTATGGCTACACCTTC.

This clonotype was found many times. The chain couples TRBV20-1 to TRBJ2-5, with unresolved D. V lost 2 bases and J lost 9, with 16 bases in between. Germline values: CDR1 DFQATT, CDR2 SNEGSKA (reference sequence). The CDR3 covers 13 residues. This chain's CDR3 is CSARLTDAKAQYF. In nucleotides, the CDR3 is TGCAGTGCTAGATTGACGGACGCGAAGGCCCAGTACTTC.

A note on this clonotype: The germline gene is not matched at one end of the junction; a read error may be the cause. The chain couples TRBV5-1 to TRBJ1-2, with a tentative D call TRBD1 (5 bases). Germline loops: CDR1 SGHRS, CDR2 YFSETQ. The CDR3 totals 13 residues. The CDR3 loop reads CASCFGAAYGYTF. The CDR3 DNA reads as TGCGCCAGCTGCTTTGGGGCGGCCTATGGCTACACCTTC.

This clonotype came up a few times. The chain links TRBV27 to TRBJ1-6; no reliable D call. Trimming cost V 10 bases and J 5 bases, with 12 bases left between them. This CDR3 contains 13 residues. CDR1 and CDR2 from the germline V gene are MNHEY and SMNVEV (reference sequence). Here the CDR3 reads CATRQSNNSPLHF. CDR3 DNA: TGTGCCACGCGGCAGTCCAATAATTCACCCCTCCACTTT.

This clonotype showed up many times. This chain links TRBV7-2 with TRBJ1-6; possibly TRBD1 for D (5 bases). In germline, CDR1 is SGHTA, CDR2 FQGNSA. V was clipped by 5 bases and J by 8 bases, with 19 bases between them. The CDR3 runs to 16 residues. CDR3 sequence: CASSRTWRVGDSPLHF. DNA for the CDR3: TGTGCCAGCAGCAGGACCTGGCGTGTGGGGGATTCACCCCTCCACTTT.